Listed below are T cell receptor beta chains from one sample, sequenced in a study of blood T cell repertoires in COVID-19. Generated by immunoSEQ multiplex PCR, the TCRdb table keeps only in-frame clones and is missing some. Of 75,000 to 95,000 clones in the sample, around nine tenths were seen once. Sequenced material: peripheral blood. The receptors derive from a man in his 60s with acute or convalescent COVID-19. CDR3s include the opening cysteine and the closing phenylalanine or tryptophan. A D gene is named only where the DNA matches it firmly. Some rows mark clone size as missing; the rest say once, few, many or name a class of expanded clone.

CDR3 length	clone size	V gene	J gene	D gene	CDR3 DNA	CDR3 protein
15	-	TRBV6-4	TRBJ2-3	TRBD2	TGTGCCAGCAGTGACGGCGGGGGGCAGGGAGATACGCAGTATTTT	CASSDGGGQGDTQYF
14	-	TRBV18	TRBJ1-5	TRBD1	TGTGCCAGCTCGGCGGACAGGGACAATCAGCCCCAGCATTTT	CASSADRDNQPQHF
12	-	TRBV21-1	TRBJ1-5	-	TGTGCCAGCAGCACGGGTAGTCAGCCCCAGCATTTT	CASSTGSQPQHF
18	-	TRBV28	TRBJ1-2	TRBD1	TGTGCCAGCAGTTTAGCCCTAATGTTAGGGGGCAAGGACTATGGCTACACCTTC	CASSLALMLGGKDYGYTF
15	-	TRBV4-2	TRBJ2-5	TRBD1	TGTGCCAGCAGCTATCCCGGGACAGCGCAAGAGACCCAGTACTTC	CASSYPGTAQETQYF
14	-	TRBV19	TRBJ1-2	TRBD1	TGTGCCAGTAGGGATGGACAGGGGGGCTATGGCTACACCTTC	CASRDGQGGYGYTF
15	-	TRBV4-3	TRBJ2-3	TRBD2	TGCGCCAGCAGCCAAGGAACGGGAGGGCCAGATACGCAGTATTTT	CASSQGTGGPDTQYF
15	-	TRBV6-5	TRBJ2-7	TRBD1	TGTGCCAGCAGGGGGGACAGGGTGATCTCCTACGAGCAGTACTTC	CASRGDRVISYEQYF
16	once	TRBV24-1	TRBJ2-1	TRBD2	TGTGCCACCAGTGATTTTGTCGCTAGCGGGATGGATGAGCAGTTCTTC	CATSDFVASGMDEQFF
16	once	TRBV24-1	TRBJ1-2	-	TGTGCCACCAGTGATAAGGGACTCCCCGAAAGCTATGGCTACACCTTC	CATSDKGLPESYGYTF
15	-	TRBV29-1	TRBJ1-2	TRBD1	TGCAGCGTTGAAGGCCCCCTAGGGGGCGAGGGTGGCTACACCTTC	CSVEGPLGGEGGYTF
13	-	TRBV6-5	TRBJ2-5	TRBD1	TGTGCCAGCAGTCGGGACAGGCAAGAGACCCAGTACTTC	CASSRDRQETQYF
15	few	TRBV7-2	TRBJ2-7	TRBD2	TGTGCCAGCAGCTTAGATGGTAGCGGGCTCTACGAGCAGTACTTC	CASSLDGSGLYEQYF
15	-	TRBV19	TRBJ1-5	TRBD1	TGTGCCAGTAGTACCGGGACAGGGGTGGGTCAGCCCCAGCATTTT	CASSTGTGVGQPQHF
15	-	TRBV29-1	TRBJ1-4	TRBD1	TGCAGCGTCAAGGACAGGGTAGTGAGTGGTGAAAAACTGTTTTTT	CSVKDRVVSGEKLFF
18	once	TRBV6-1	TRBJ1-2	TRBD1	TGTGCCAGCAGTGAGAACCCAGGACAGGTGGGGACTAACTATGGCTACACCTTC	CASSENPGQVGTNYGYTF
14	-	TRBV5-1	TRBJ2-7	-	TGCGCCAGCAGCGAGGGACCGGGGGACTACGAGCAGTACTTC	CASSEGPGDYEQYF
15	few	TRBV3-1/TRBV3-2	TRBJ2-7	TRBD1	TGTGCCAGCAGCCGCTCGGACAGGATGGTCTACGAGCAGTACTTC	CASSRSDRMVYEQYF
14	-	TRBV3-1/TRBV3-2	TRBJ2-7	-	TGTGCCAGCAGCCAAGATCGAGGAGCATACGAGCAGTACTTC	CASSQDRGAYEQYF
15	-	TRBV5-1	TRBJ2-2	TRBD2	TGCGCCAGCAGCTTTCTCGGGACTATCACCGGGGAGCTGTTTTTT	CASSFLGTITGELFF
13	-	TRBV6-6	TRBJ2-1	-	TGTGCCAGCAGTCGGCTAGCGCCCAATGAGCAGTTCTTC	CASSRLAPNEQFF
10	-	TRBV6-2/TRBV6-3	TRBJ2-1	-	TGTGCCAGCAGTCCCGATGAGCAGTTCTTC	CASSPDEQFF
16	-	TRBV24-1	TRBJ1-2	TRBD1	TGTGCCACCTCGGGACAGTTACCCGGGCAAAACTATGGCTACACCTTC	CATSGQLPGQNYGYTF
14	-	TRBV19	TRBJ2-3	-	TGTGCCAGTAGTATTAGCGGTAACACAGATACGCAGTATTTT	CASSISGNTDTQYF
16	few	TRBV7-2	TRBJ2-2	TRBD2	TGTGCCAGCAGCTTAAATAGAGCGGGAGTTACCGGGGAGCTGTTTTTT	CASSLNRAGVTGELFF
17	once	TRBV7-2	TRBJ1-1	TRBD1	TGTGCCAGCAGCTTAGTTGCGACAGGGGGCTCGGACACTGAAGCTTTCTTT	CASSLVATGGSDTEAFF
15	-	TRBV6-5	TRBJ2-2	-	TGTGCCAGCAGACCCCAGGACTCGAACACCGGGGAGCTGTTTTTT	CASRPQDSNTGELFF
13	-	TRBV24-1	TRBJ2-5	-	TGTGCCACCAGTAGGGGGTTACAAGAGACCCAGTACTTC	CATSRGLQETQYF
13	-	TRBV14	TRBJ2-7	-	TGTGCCAGCAGCCCGAACAGGGCCGGCGAGCAGTACTTC	CASSPNRAGEQYF
15	-	TRBV9	TRBJ2-3	TRBD2	TGTGCCAGCAGCGTGTTGACTAGCGGTGCTGATACGCAGTATTTT	CASSVLTSGADTQYF
15	-	TRBV6-2/TRBV6-3	TRBJ2-7	-	TGTGCCAGCAGGTACGGGACACCAAGCTCCTACGAGCAGTACTTC	CASRYGTPSSYEQYF
15	-	TRBV19	TRBJ1-1	TRBD1	TGTGCCAGTAGTATATCCAAGGCAGGGGGCACTGAAGCTTTCTTT	CASSISKAGGTEAFF
15	-	TRBV9	TRBJ2-7	-	TGTGCCAGCAGCGCAACCGGGCGGGATCCCTACGAGCAGTACTTC	CASSATGRDPYEQYF
16	-	TRBV5-8	TRBJ1-4	-	TGTGCCAGCAGCGGAACAGGGCTAGGGCGTAATGAAAAACTGTTTTTT	CASSGTGLGRNEKLFF
16	-	TRBV11-2	TRBJ2-3	-	TGTGCCAGCAGCCCGAGAAGGGACTTAATGACAGATACGCAGTATTTT	CASSPRRDLMTDTQYF
15	-	TRBV4-2	TRBJ2-1	TRBD2	TGTGCCAGCAGCCAAGCGGGAGGGTCCTACAATGAGCAGTTCTTC	CASSQAGGSYNEQFF
15	-	TRBV28	TRBJ1-4	-	TGTGCCAGCAGCTCAATCGGGAATCGGGATGAAAAACTGTTTTTT	CASSSIGNRDEKLFF
14	-	TRBV19	TRBJ1-6	-	TGTGCCAGTAGTAACCTTTCGAACCGGTCACCCCTCCACTTT	CASSNLSNRSPLHF
15	once	TRBV18	TRBJ1-4	-	TGTGCCAGCTCACCCCGGACGACAGAAGGTGAAAAACTGTTTTTT	CASSPRTTEGEKLFF
13	once	TRBV5-8	TRBJ2-1	TRBD1	TGTGCCAGCAGATTTACAGGGGGCGATGAGCAGTTCTTC	CASRFTGGDEQFF
14	-	TRBV2	TRBJ2-3	TRBD2	TGTGCCAGCCGTCCCGGGAGGGGGACAGATACGCAGTATTTT	CASRPGRGTDTQYF
14	once	TRBV28	TRBJ2-1	TRBD1	TGTGCCATCACAACAGGGGGTTCCTACAATGAGCAGTTCTTC	CAITTGGSYNEQFF
16	once	TRBV28	TRBJ1-2	-	TGTGCCAGCAGTTCCCCTAGCCGGCCAAGGGCCTATGGCTACACCTTC	CASSSPSRPRAYGYTF
15	-	TRBV7-6	TRBJ2-7	-	TGTGCCAGCAGCTTAGAGGCAGGGTCGACCTACGAGCAGTACTTC	CASSLEAGSTYEQYF
14	-	TRBV18	TRBJ2-1	TRBD2	TGTGCCAGCTCAGTGCAGCGGGAGGACAATGAGCAGTTCTTC	CASSVQREDNEQFF
13	-	TRBV5-4	TRBJ2-7	-	TGTGCCAGCAGCTTAAGTGGCGGTAATATCGAGTACTTC	CASSLSGGNIEYF
19	few	TRBV10-3	TRBJ2-2	TRBD2	TGTGCCATCAGTGGTAGCGGGGGGATGTCGAACGCGAACACCGGGGAGCTGTTTTTT	CAISGSGGMSNANTGELFF
19	-	TRBV9	TRBJ1-3	TRBD1	TGTGCCAGCAGCGAACGGACAGGGACGAAGGAACTCTCTGGAAACACCATATATTTT	CASSERTGTKELSGNTIYF
13	-	TRBV12-3/TRBV12-4	TRBJ2-7	TRBD2	TGTGCCAGCAGCCCAAAGGGGAGGGGCGAGCAGTACTTC	CASSPKGRGEQYF
14	-	TRBV27	TRBJ2-2	TRBD2	TGTGCCAGCAGTTTGTCTAGCGGGAAGGGGGAGCTGTTTTTT	CASSLSSGKGELFF
15	-	TRBV6-6	TRBJ2-7	TRBD1	TGTGCCAGCAGCTGGCCAGAGACAGGGGCCTACGAGCAGTACTTC	CASSWPETGAYEQYF
11	-	TRBV29-1	TRBJ1-1	TRBD1	TGCAGCGTTGTTACAGGACAGGGAGCTTTCTTT	CSVVTGQGAFF
13	-	TRBV10-2	TRBJ1-5	TRBD1	TGCGCCAGCAGTGTGACAGGGGATCAGCCCCAGCATTTT	CASSVTGDQPQHF
14	-	TRBV15	TRBJ1-4	TRBD1	TGTGCCACCGGGCCGGACAGGGTTAATGAAAAACTGTTTTTT	CATGPDRVNEKLFF
12	-	TRBV30	TRBJ1-1	-	TGTGCCTGGAGTGCAGAGAACACTGAAGCTTTCTTT	CAWSAENTEAFF